A single sample is the source of the 8 T cell receptor beta chains below, sequenced in a study of blood T cell repertoires in COVID-19. The data were produced by immunoSEQ multiplex PCR, yet TCRdb's version contains in-frame clones alone and is incomplete. This table holds 90,000 to 120,000 clones, 90% to 95% found once. The sample was peripheral blood. The receptors were sampled from a woman in her 30s with acute or convalescent COVID-19.

The J gene is TRBJ2-7, the V gene TRBV9; a weak D match, TRBD1 (6 bases). Trimming removed 0 bases at V and 2 bases at J, with 12 bases between. Germline assignment: CDR1 SGDLS and CDR2 YYNGEE. This CDR3 contains 15 residues. DNA of the CDR3: TGTGCCAGCAGCGTAGGCAACAGGGTGCCCTACGAGCAGTACTTC. It translates to CASSVGNRVPYEQYF.

V and J are TRBV7-2 and TRBJ2-7; D remains ambiguous. The CDR3 is 15 amino acids. CDR1 SGHTA and CDR2 FQGNSA come from the germline V gene. V was clipped by 1 base and J by 0 bases, with 10 bases between them. CDR3 bases: TGTGCCAGCAGCTTAGTACTTAGAAACTCCTACGAGCAGTACTTC. Encoded protein: CASSLVLRNSYEQYF. The variable domain in full, with the rest retrieved from reference TRBV7-2 and TRBJ2-7, is GAGVSQSPSNKVTEKGKDVELRCDPISGHTALYWYRQSLGQGLEFLIYFQGNSAPDKSGLPSDRFSAERTGGSVSTLTIQRTQQEDSAVYLCASSLVLRNSYEQYFGPGTRLTVT.

V is TRBV4-2 and J is TRBJ2-1, with 7 positions matching TRBD1. The germline CDR1 and CDR2 sequences are LGHNA and YNFKEQ. The CDR3 totals 15 residues. The V gene end was trimmed by 5 bases and the J gene end by 8 bases; junction bases not matched to a gene: 12. Here the CDR3 DNA reads TGTGCCAGCAGCTTACAAGTGACAGGGCTCGATGAGCAGTTCTTC. It translates to CASSLQVTGLDEQFF.

This chain uses TRBV6-2 or TRBV6-3 with TRBJ1-6; D is perhaps TRBD1 (6 bases). This CDR3 is 15 amino acids long. From germline, CDR1 is MNHEY and CDR2 SVGEGT. Trimming cost V 6 bases and J 8 bases, with 17 bases left between them. The CDR3 DNA sequence: TGTGCCAGCAGGCCTACAGGGCTTAGGGATTCACCCCTCCACTTT. Encoded protein: CASRPTGLRDSPLHF.

The table lists this clone with a count of one. The chain employs TRBV3-1 (or the pseudogene TRBV3-2) and TRBJ1-5, with 8 bases aligning to TRBD1. This CDR3 region has 16 residues. The V gene's germline CDR1 is LGHDT and CDR2 YNNKEL (reference sequence). The J segment lost 6 bases and the V segment lost 0 bases, leaving 7 bases of the junction unmatched. The CDR3: CASSQETGARIQPQHF. In nucleotides, the CDR3 is TGTGCCAGCAGCCAAGAGACAGGGGCGCGTATTCAGCCCCAGCATTTT.

The chain recombines TRBV28 with TRBJ2-3; 7 bases align to TRBD2. The V gene end was trimmed by 7 bases and the J gene end by 2 bases; junction bases not matched to a gene: 15. There are 17 residues in the CDR3. Germline CDR1 is MDHEN and CDR2 is SYDVKM. The CDR3 nucleotides read TGTGCCAGCATGGGGGGGATCACAGGTCTCAACACAGATACGCAGTATTTT. Translating it yields CASMGGITGLNTDTQYF.

The chain recombines TRBV15 with TRBJ2-7; D unclear. V lost 0 bases, J lost 3 bases, and 12 bases lay in between. CDR1 and CDR2 (germline): LNHNV, YYDKDF (reference sequence). The CDR3 spans 15 residues. The DNA of the CDR3 is TGTGCCACCAGCAGAGAAAACTGGGCCATCTACGAGCAGTACTTC. Its protein product is CATSRENWAIYEQYF. Full variable domain (outside the CDR3, taken from reference TRBV15 and TRBJ2-7): DAMVIQNPRYQVTQFGKPVTLSCSQTLNHNVMYWYQQKSSQAPKLLFHYYDKDFNNEADTPDNFQSRRPNTSFCFLDIRSPGLGDTAMYLCATSRENWAIYEQYFGPGTRLTVT.

J is TRBJ1-2 and V is TRBV18; D is perhaps TRBD1 (5 bases). In germline, CDR1 is KGHSH, CDR2 LQKENI. Trimming pared 2 bases from V and 4 bases from J, leaving 11 bases between. This CDR3 contains 14 residues. The CDR3 loop reads CASSPGQQAYGYTF. The CDR3 DNA is TGTGCCAGCTCACCAGGACAACAGGCCTATGGCTACACCTTC.